This T cell receptor beta chain was sequenced for a study of T cell responses to AZD1222 COVID-19 vaccine. V lost 8 bases and J 0 bases, leaving 5 bases between the germline ends. Germline V gene lookup returns CDR1 SNHLY and CDR2 FYNNEI. The CDR3 spans 13 residues. Data came from immunoSEQ multiplex PCR; TCRdb stores just in-frame clones and leaves some out. Among some 130,000 clones listed, roughly 91% were seen once. Concerning this clone: Its cognate antigen is unknown.

Study-level findings and limits: At baseline, just 6 or 7 AZD1222 recipients tested seropositive. Repertoires were obtained only post-peak T cell response. Reports say nearly half of spike-specific TCRs go after unmutated variant regions. Spike-specific TCR depth and breadth grew after two AZD1222 doses.

The chain is built from TRBV2 and TRBJ2-6; D gene uncertain. The material was peripheral blood, obtained 28 days after the second AZD1222 dose. This TCR derives from an adult who received the AZD1222 COVID-19 vaccine. CDR3: CASQSSGANVLTF. The DNA of the CDR3 is TGTGCCAGCCAAAGCTCTGGGGCCAACGTCCTGACTTTC.